Here is one T cell receptor beta chain with its context. Its recognized antigen is unknown. Base qualities are missing; no much larger clone stands one base away. The sample is drawn from a study of blood T cell repertoires in COVID-19 (dated by TCRdb to 2018 to 2020). Context from the whole study: Samples covering the acute and convalescent phases of COVID-19 were provided by collaborators in the United States, Italy and Spain. The material from the prospective study consisted of cDNA or gDNA derived from T cells, B-cell-depleted T cells, or PBMCs. Subjects who had been exposed to COVID-19, were actively infected with it, or had recovered from it provided the deeply sampled blood TCRbeta repertoires that made up the dataset. A freely available public database, intended as a resource for researchers studying the immune response to SARS-CoV-2, is where the repertoires were released. The samples were drawn from two sources: the first 160 participants of the ongoing ImmuneRACE study, and 950 to 1,500 subjects contributed by 6 global collaborators. A de-identified subject ID, COVID-19 status, age in years and sex were almost always included in the sample metadata. HLA class I and class II types, where available, came from metadata supplied by the sample provider rather than from assay-based typing.

TCRbeta CDR3 regions were amplified from genomic DNA using the immunoSEQ Assay, a bias-controlled multiplex PCR. On the authors' methods: Within the assay, amplification of reference gene primers was used to estimate how many nucleated cells each sample contained. To quantify the absolute abundance of each unique TCRbeta CDR3 rearrangement, sequence reads were collapsed and filtered. Productive Simpson clonality was computed per sample as the square root of Simpson's diversity index over productive rearrangements. TCRdb took this table from immuneACCESS and kept in-frame rearrangements with V and J called. Such tables lack part of the clones; where checked against another copy, unresolved V genes explain under half of the gap, and the rest is unexplained. The V and J calls and clone size come from that table; D and trimming were worked out from the DNA. Within this sample are more than 120,000 clones, with roughly 81% of them counted one time only. The ten biggest clones cover around 2.5% of the sample.

Broader findings and caveats from the paper: How much clinical and demographic metadata was included differed by source and by participant, and the metadata was provided uncurated.

V is pruned by 4 bases and J by 4 bases, leaving 11 bases of the junction without a gene match. CDR1 is given as MNHEY and CDR2 as SVGAGI, both from the germline V gene. Spanning cysteine to phenylalanine, the CDR3 consists of 16 amino acids. Of the read, only the CDR3 DNA is kept; its 48 bases are in frame from base 1. Each collaborating institution followed its own protocols to collect whole blood in K2EDTA tubes. For TCRbeta analysis, collaborator samples were shipped as frozen whole blood, as isolated PBMCs, or as DNA extracted from either sample type. This TCR was sampled from a human donor with acute or convalescent COVID-19. The donor label of this sample is uncertain. The sequence joins TRBV6-5 to TRBJ1-1; 8 middle bases align to TRBD1. Sequenced material: peripheral blood. The CDR3 region: CASSSDRARLFTEAFF. The DNA sequence is as follows: TGTGCCAGCAGTTCGGACAGGGCTAGGCTATTCACTGAAGCTTTCTTT.